One sample yielded the 29 T cell receptor beta chains listed below, sequenced in a study of sequential checkpoint blockade in melanoma. This sample's treatment: randomized to nivolumab then ipilimumab (arm A) or the reverse (arm B). Assay used: immunoSEQ multiplex PCR; TCRdb lists only in-frame clones, some missing. Among about 2,500 clones, around a fifth were seen once, and the ten largest hold 24%. This sample comprised tumor tissue (inferred from file names), obtained from a patient given nivolumab and ipilimumab in sequence. These receptors came from a human donor with melanoma.

V usage is TRBV28 and J usage is TRBJ1-6; 7 bases match TRBD1. The CDR3 has 20 residues. Per germline, CDR1 MDHEN and CDR2 SYDVKM. The V gene end was trimmed by 3 bases and the J gene end by 4 bases; junction bases not matched to a gene: 18. Here the CDR3 DNA reads TGTGCCAGCAGTTTCCTCATTAGAAGGACAGGTCGGCGGTATAATTCACCCCTCCACTTT. It translates to CASSFLIRRTGRRYNSPLHF. Filled out from reference TRBV28 and TRBJ1-6, the complete variable domain reads DVKVTQSSRYLVKRTGEKVFLECVQDMDHENMFWYRQDPGLGLRLIYFSYDVKMKEKGDIPEGYSVSREKKERFSLILESASTNQTSMYLCASSFLIRRTGRRYNSPLHFGNGTRLTVT.

This clone was counted at least ten times. The rearrangement uses TRBV11-3 and TRBJ2-1, with 7 nucleotides matching TRBD2. CDR1 and CDR2 from the germline V gene are SGHNT and YENEEA. V lost 1 base to trimming and J lost 1 base; unmatched junction nucleotides: 7. This CDR3 is 17 amino acids long. The CDR3 sequence: CASSLGLTSASYNEQFF. As DNA, the CDR3 is TGTGCCAGCAGCTTAGGCTTAACTAGCGCGTCCTACAATGAGCAGTTCTTC.

This clone occurred a few times. The chain combines TRBV27 with TRBJ2-1; TRBD1 is a possible D gene (6 bases). V was trimmed by 8 bases and J by 10 bases, leaving 15 bases between them. The germline CDR1 and CDR2 sequences are MNHEY and SMNVEV (reference sequence). The CDR3 runs 12 residues. CDR3 nucleotides: TGTGCCAGCTCAATTTTCAGGGGAGAGCAGTTCTTC. Protein product: CASSIFRGEQFF.

This clone has at least ten counts. The chain employs TRBV11-3 and TRBJ1-5; 9 bases line up with TRBD1. The J segment lost 7 bases and the V segment lost 5 bases, leaving 9 bases of the junction unmatched. Germline-derived CDR1 and CDR2 are SGHNT and YENEEA. This CDR3 has 15 residues. The DNA for the CDR3 is TGTGCCAGCAGCACCCGACCGGGACAGGGACAGCCCCAGCATTTT. As protein: CASSTRPGQGQPQHF.

This clone was observed a handful of times. V gene TRBV12-2 combines with J gene TRBJ2-4; the table's D call of TRBD2 was not tested on the DNA. TRBV12-2 is a listed pseudogene. This CDR3 has 15 residues. In DNA, the CDR3 is TGTGCAAGTCGCTTAGAACGGGGTACCAAAAACATTCAGTACTTC. Its protein is CASRLERGTKNIQYF.

The rearrangement links TRBV19 to TRBJ1-5, with 7 bases lining up with TRBD1. Germline trimming cut 7 bases from V and 3 bases from J; bases unmatched to any gene: 9. CDR1 and CDR2 (germline): LNHDA, SQIVND (reference sequence). The CDR3 is made up of 15 amino acids. In nucleotides, the CDR3 is TGTGCCAGTAAACCGAACAGGGGTTACAATCAGCCCCAGCATTTT. This encodes CASKPNRGYNQPQHF.

This clone appeared a few times. The chain couples TRBV6-1 to TRBJ2-1; TRBD2 is a possible D gene (6 bases). Germline CDR1 is MNHNS and CDR2 is SASEGT. Trimming cost V 1 base and J 3 bases, with 10 bases left between them. The CDR3 runs to 15 residues. For the CDR3, the DNA is TGTGCCAGCAGTGAAGAATGGCGGGACTACAATGAGCAGTTCTTC. Residues: CASSEEWRDYNEQFF.

The chain links TRBV5-1 to TRBJ2-1; 9 bases fit TRBD1. The CDR3 loop spans 15 amino acids. CDR1 is SGHRS, CDR2 YFSETQ, per germline. Unmatched junction bases numbered 2, after V lost 4 bases and J lost 0 bases. CDR3 residues: CASSRGQGSYNEQFF. The CDR3 nucleotides are TGCGCCAGCAGCAGGGGACAGGGCTCCTACAATGAGCAGTTCTTC.

This clone has a handful of counts. CDR3 loop: CASSGYRESEAFF. CDR3 sequence (DNA): TGTGCCAGCAGTGGTTACAGGGAGTCTGAAGCTTTCTTT. The chain recombines TRBV2 with TRBJ1-1; weak D call: TRBD1 (6 bases). CDR3 length: 13 amino acids. V lost 4 bases and J lost 6, with 12 bases in between. Germline V gene data show CDR1 as SNHLY and CDR2 as FYNNEI. The full variable domain, its missing parts supplied by reference TRBV2 and TRBJ1-1, is EPEVTQTPSHQVTQMGQEVILRCVPISNHLYFYWYRQILGQKVEFLVSFYNNEISEKSEIFDDQFSVERPDGSNFTLKIRSTKLEDSAMYFCASSGYRESEAFFGQGTRLTVV.

In this sample, this clone turned up a few times. The chain employs TRBV25-1 and TRBJ1-2, with 8 positions matching TRBD1. V lost 4 bases to trimming and J lost 4 bases; unmatched junction nucleotides: 8. The CDR3 runs to 15 residues. Germline V gene data show CDR1 as MGHDK and CDR2 as SYGVNS. The CDR3, as DNA: TGTGCCAGCAGTGTCTACAGGGGGAGTTTCTATGGCTACACCTTC. This gives the protein CASSVYRGSFYGYTF.

This clone occurred many times. The CDR3 nucleotides read TGTGCCATCAGTGAGTCTGGGGCTGGCTACACCTTC. The encoded protein is CAISESGAGYTF. The chain has TRBV10-3 and TRBJ1-2; a weak D match, TRBD1 (5 bases). The length of the CDR3 is 12 residues. Looked up from germline, CDR1 is ENHRY and CDR2 is SYGVKD. V lost 0 bases, J lost 7 bases, and 6 bases lay in between.

The rearrangement uses TRBV18 and TRBJ2-2, with D maybe TRBD2 (5 bases). V lost 5 bases and J 6 bases, leaving 16 bases between the germline ends. Germline assignment: CDR1 KGHSH and CDR2 LQKENI. This CDR3 has 15 amino acids. This CDR3 is CASSRGPQFSGELFF. In nucleotides, the CDR3 is TGTGCCAGCTCAAGAGGGCCTCAATTCTCCGGGGAGCTGTTTTTT.

This clone was recorded at least ten times. The chain joins TRBV11-3 to TRBJ2-5, with unresolved D. Germline CDR1 is SGHNT and CDR2 is YENEEA. V lost 1 base and J lost 4, with 10 bases in between. This CDR3 spans 14 amino acids. The CDR3 loop is CASSLVGNGETQYF. DNA for the CDR3: TGTGCCAGCAGCTTAGTAGGGAATGGAGAGACCCAGTACTTC.

The chain couples TRBV28 to TRBJ2-3, with 7 positions matching TRBD1. This CDR3 is built from 13 residues. The V and J ends lost 3 bases and 5 bases, in that order; junction bases with no gene match: 2. Germline lookup yields CDR1 MDHEN and CDR2 SYDVKM. CDR3 loop: CASSFRQGDTQYF. The CDR3 DNA reads as TGTGCCAGCAGTTTTCGACAGGGAGATACGCAGTATTTT.

This rearrangement joins TRBV6-8 to TRBJ1-1; TRBD1 matches at 9 bases. V shed 8 bases, J shed 7 bases, and the junction held 8 bases outside the gene matches. CDR1 is MNHGY and CDR2 is SAAAGT in the germline V gene. The CDR3 runs to 13 residues. The CDR3 DNA reads as TGTGCCAGCGAGTACAGGGGGCGCGGTGAAGCTTTCTTT. As protein: CASEYRGRGEAFF.

In its sample, this clone is medium-sized. The chain is built from TRBV6-8 and TRBJ1-1; 9 nucleotides align to TRBD1. V lost 4 bases, J lost 4 bases, and 4 bases stayed unmatched. The germline gives CDR1 MNHGY, CDR2 SAAAGT. There are 14 residues in the CDR3. The CDR3 sequence: CASSWGQGGTEAFF. The CDR3 DNA reads TGTGCCAGCAGTTGGGGACAGGGAGGCACTGAAGCTTTCTTT.

By share of the sample, this clone is medium-sized (0.01 to 0.1%). The V gene is TRBV11-3, the J gene TRBJ2-2; D is ambiguous. The V end lost 5 bases, the J end lost 1 base, and 8 bases lay between the germline ends. This CDR3 is built from 14 residues. From germline, CDR1 is SGHNT and CDR2 YENEEA. CDR3 sequence: CASSLSQNTGELFF. The CDR3 nucleotides are TGTGCCAGCAGCCTATCTCAGAACACCGGGGAGCTGTTTTTT.

In this sample, this clone is medium-sized (0.01 to 0.1%). This rearrangement joins TRBV11-3 to TRBJ1-1; 11 bases are a match to TRBD1. The V gene's germline CDR1 is SGHNT and CDR2 YENEEA. The V and J ends lost 2 bases and 11 bases, in that order; junction bases with no gene match: 7. This CDR3 is 14 amino acids long. The CDR3 loop is CASSLLPDRGHAFF. The CDR3 nucleotides are TGTGCCAGCAGCTTACTCCCGGACAGGGGGCATGCTTTCTTT.

The V call is TRBV18, the J call TRBJ1-1; no clear D gene. Germline values: CDR1 KGHSH, CDR2 LQKENI. CDR3 length: 15 residues. V dropped 3 bases and J dropped 0 bases, with 11 bases sitting between them. The CDR3 protein is CASSPTTSLNTEAFF. The CDR3 nucleotides read TGTGCCAGCTCACCCACGACATCCTTGAACACTGAAGCTTTCTTT.

This clone has only a few counts. The gene calls are TRBV9 and TRBJ1-5; D possibly corresponds to TRBD1 (5 bases). Germline V gives CDR1 SGDLS, CDR2 YYNGEE. Trimming shortened V by 4 bases and J by 10 bases, and 15 bases separated the two germline ends. The CDR3 is made up of 13 amino acids. The CDR3 nucleotides read TGTGCCAGCAGCCGAGGGGACGGGACCCCCCAGCATTTT. As protein: CASSRGDGTPQHF.

This clone is medium-sized (0.01 to 0.1%) by share. The chain carries TRBV6-8 and TRBJ1-2; no reliable D call. The CDR3 contains 14 residues. The germline V and J ends were trimmed by 11 bases and 1 base, with 17 bases remaining between them. CDR1 and CDR2 (germline): MNHGY, SAAAGT. CDR3 in DNA: TGTGCCGCGTGGGAGGCAGCGAGTAACTATGGCTACACCTTC. Protein: CAAWEAASNYGYTF.

This clone was recorded many times. This chain connects TRBV11-3 to TRBJ2-3; D unclear. The CDR3 totals 14 residues. The V gene lost 5 bases and the J gene lost 2 bases, with 11 bases spanning the gap. Germline V gene sequence: CDR1 SGHNT, CDR2 YENEEA. The CDR3: CASSLRPSTDTQYF. The DNA for the CDR3 is TGTGCCAGCAGCCTTCGACCTTCCACAGATACGCAGTATTTT. Full variable domain (remainder filled in from reference TRBV11-3 and TRBJ2-3): EAGVVQSPRYKIIEKKQPVAFWCNPISGHNTLYWYLQNLGQGPELLIRYENEEAVDDSQLPKDRFSAERLKGVDSTLKIQPAELGDSAVYLCASSLRPSTDTQYFGPGTRLTVL.

CDR3 residues: CASSLMPSADTQYF. CDR3 nucleotides: TGTGCCAGCAGCTTGATGCCTAGCGCAGATACGCAGTATTTT. This chain uses TRBV11-3 with TRBJ2-3; weak D call: TRBD2 (6 bases). The CDR3 is made up of 14 amino acids. Germline loops: CDR1 SGHNT, CDR2 YENEEA. V was cut by 3 bases and J by 4 bases, with 11 bases left in between.

In this sample, this clone turned up a few times. The rearrangement joins TRBV7-6 to TRBJ2-6; either TRBD1 or TRBD2 may supply D (6 bases each). The germline V gene encodes CDR1 SGHVS and CDR2 FNYEAQ. This CDR3 contains 15 residues. With 2 bases removed from V and 4 bases from J, the gap between germline ends came to 9 bases. The CDR3 sequence is CASSLRGRGANVLTF. The CDR3 DNA sequence: TGTGCCAGCAGCTTACGGGGGCGAGGGGCCAACGTCCTGACTTTC.

This clone was observed once. In nucleotides, the CDR3 is TGTGCCAGCTCACCACCGTATACCGCCGGTGGGGCAGATACGCAGTATTTT. Its translation is CASSPPYTAGGADTQYF. The chain carries TRBV18 and TRBJ2-3; D gene ambiguous. V was cut by 0 bases and J by 4 bases, with 17 bases left in between. The CDR3 spans 17 residues. Germline V gives CDR1 KGHSH, CDR2 LQKENI.

This clone qualifies as medium-sized. The J gene is TRBJ1-6, the V gene TRBV9, with D unresolved. V gave up 0 bases and J gave up 8 bases, with 12 bases separating them. The CDR3 consists of 15 residues. Germline CDR1 reads SGDLS; CDR2 reads YYNGEE. In DNA form, the CDR3 reads TGTGCCAGCAGCGTAGTGTCGGGTCTCGATTCACCCCTCCACTTT. This sequence encodes CASSVVSGLDSPLHF.

This clone is classed as medium-sized. The gene calls are TRBV11-3 and TRBJ1-3; possibly TRBD1 for D (5 bases). From germline, CDR1 is SGHNT and CDR2 YENEEA. The V end lost 6 bases, the J end lost 0 bases, and 12 bases lay between the germline ends. The CDR3 has 15 amino acids. The CDR3 sequence: CASSWGRISGNTIYF. DNA for the CDR3: TGTGCCAGCAGTTGGGGACGGATCTCTGGAAACACCATATATTTT.

In its sample, this clone was seen many times. V usage is TRBV11-3 and J usage is TRBJ2-5; D is uncertain. The germline gives CDR1 SGHNT, CDR2 YENEEA. V gave up 3 bases and J gave up 5 bases, with 13 bases separating them. The CDR3 contains 14 residues. CDR3 sequence: CASSLDGTRETQYF. The CDR3 DNA reads TGTGCCAGCAGCTTGGACGGTACGCGGGAGACCCAGTACTTC.

By proportion, this clone is large. The rearrangement links TRBV11-3 to TRBJ2-1, with TRBD2 matching 10 bases. V shed 2 bases and J 4 bases; nucleotides not matched to a gene: 5. CDR1 is SGHNT and CDR2 is YENEEA in the germline V gene. CDR3 size: 16 residues. The CDR3 sequence: CASSLIVAGGYNEQFF. Written as DNA, the CDR3 is TGTGCCAGCAGCTTAATTGTAGCGGGAGGATACAATGAGCAGTTCTTC.